This T cell receptor (beta chain) was retrieved from a study of blood T cell repertoires in COVID-19. The wider study: Samples taken during acute and convalescent COVID-19 were collected in the United States, Italy and Spain.

Between the trimmed V and J ends, which lost 7 bases and 8 bases, there was a span of 19 bases. CDR3 length: 14 residues. The germline V gene has CDR1 SGHRS and CDR2 YFSETQ. Repertoires were generated with immunoSEQ multiplex PCR, while TCRdb's copy carries only in-frame clones and drops some. The sample has around 200,000 clones; roughly 78% are singletons. The chain couples TRBV5-1 to TRBJ2-1, with D possibly being TRBD1 (6 bases). The sequence was collected from a woman aged 80 or older with active or convalescent COVID-19. Material for sequencing was peripheral blood. The CDR3 protein is CASAQGPHTDEQFF. The CDR3 DNA follows: TGCGCCAGCGCCCAGGGGCCGCATACGGATGAGCAGTTCTTC.